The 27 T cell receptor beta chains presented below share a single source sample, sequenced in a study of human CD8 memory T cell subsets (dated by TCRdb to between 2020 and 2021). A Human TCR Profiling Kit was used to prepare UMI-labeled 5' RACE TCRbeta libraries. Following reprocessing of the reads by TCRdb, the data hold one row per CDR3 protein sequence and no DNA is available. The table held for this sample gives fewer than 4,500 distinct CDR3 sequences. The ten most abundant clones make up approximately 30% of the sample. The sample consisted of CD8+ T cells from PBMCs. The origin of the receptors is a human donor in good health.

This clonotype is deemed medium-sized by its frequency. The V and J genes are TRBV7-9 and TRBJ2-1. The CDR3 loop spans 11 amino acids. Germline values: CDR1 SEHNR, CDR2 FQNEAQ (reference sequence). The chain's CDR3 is CASSLGDKQFF.

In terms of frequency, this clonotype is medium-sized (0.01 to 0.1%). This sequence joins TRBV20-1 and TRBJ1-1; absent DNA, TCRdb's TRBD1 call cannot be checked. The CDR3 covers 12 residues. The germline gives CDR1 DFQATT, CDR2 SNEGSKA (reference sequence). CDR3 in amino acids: CSARTGDTEAFF.

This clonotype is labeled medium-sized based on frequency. The CDR3 is CASSQEPGASYEQYF. V usage is TRBV4-2 and J usage is TRBJ2-7; the TRBD1 assignment by TCRdb is unverifiable without DNA. The CDR3 is made up of 15 amino acids. CDR1 is LGHNA and CDR2 is YNFKEQ in the germline V gene.

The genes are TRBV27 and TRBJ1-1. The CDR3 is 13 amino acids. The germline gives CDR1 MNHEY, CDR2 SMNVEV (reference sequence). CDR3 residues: CASSFGPNTEAFF.

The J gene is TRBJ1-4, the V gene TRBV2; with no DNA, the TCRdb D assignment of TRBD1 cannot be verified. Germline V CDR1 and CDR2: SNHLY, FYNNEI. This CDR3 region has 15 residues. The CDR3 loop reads CASSADRGTNEKLFF. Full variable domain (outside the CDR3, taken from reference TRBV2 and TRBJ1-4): EPEVTQTPSHQVTQMGQEVILRCVPISNHLYFYWYRQILGQKVEFLVSFYNNEISEKSEIFDDQFSVERPDGSNFTLKIRSTKLEDSAMYFCASSADRGTNEKLFFGSGTQLSVL.

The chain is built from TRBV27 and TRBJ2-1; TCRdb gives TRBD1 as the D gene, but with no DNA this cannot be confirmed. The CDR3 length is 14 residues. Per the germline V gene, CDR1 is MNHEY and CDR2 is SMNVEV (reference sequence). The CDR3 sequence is CASSLSAGVNEQFF.

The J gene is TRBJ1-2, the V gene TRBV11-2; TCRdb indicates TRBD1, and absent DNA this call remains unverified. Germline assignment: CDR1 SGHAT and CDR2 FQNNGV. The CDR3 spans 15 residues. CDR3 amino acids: CASSHTGTGDGGYTF.

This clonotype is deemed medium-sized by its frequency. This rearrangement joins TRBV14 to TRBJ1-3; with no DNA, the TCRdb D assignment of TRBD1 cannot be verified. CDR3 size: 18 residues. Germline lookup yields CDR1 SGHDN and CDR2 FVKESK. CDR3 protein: CASSQDPGGSNSGNTIYF.

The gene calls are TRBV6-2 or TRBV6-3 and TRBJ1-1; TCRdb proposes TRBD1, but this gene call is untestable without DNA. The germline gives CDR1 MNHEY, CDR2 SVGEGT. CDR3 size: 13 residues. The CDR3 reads CASSPGENTEAFF.

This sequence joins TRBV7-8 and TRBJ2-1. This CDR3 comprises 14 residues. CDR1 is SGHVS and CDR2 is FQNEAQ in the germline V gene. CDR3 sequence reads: CASSLVRGLNEQFF.

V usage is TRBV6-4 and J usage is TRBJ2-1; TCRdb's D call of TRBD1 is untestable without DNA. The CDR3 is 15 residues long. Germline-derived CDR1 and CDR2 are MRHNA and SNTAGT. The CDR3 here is CASSDEGQRYNEQFF.

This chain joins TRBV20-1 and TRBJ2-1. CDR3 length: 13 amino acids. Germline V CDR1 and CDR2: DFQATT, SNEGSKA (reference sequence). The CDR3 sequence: CSARDEEYNEQFF.

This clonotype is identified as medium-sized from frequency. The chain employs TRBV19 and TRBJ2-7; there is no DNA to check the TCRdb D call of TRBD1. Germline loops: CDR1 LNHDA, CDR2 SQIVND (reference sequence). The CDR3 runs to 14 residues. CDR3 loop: CASSISPLAYEQYF.

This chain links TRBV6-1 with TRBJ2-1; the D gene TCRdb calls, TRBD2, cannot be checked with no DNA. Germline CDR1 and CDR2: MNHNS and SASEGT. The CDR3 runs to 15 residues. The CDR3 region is CASSAGTSEYNEQFF.

CDR3 region: CASSPQGLYNEQFF. The chain employs TRBV9 and TRBJ2-1; TCRdb's assignment of TRBD1 cannot be checked, as there is no DNA. Looked up from germline, CDR1 is SGDLS and CDR2 is YYNGEE. The CDR3 extends over 14 amino acids.

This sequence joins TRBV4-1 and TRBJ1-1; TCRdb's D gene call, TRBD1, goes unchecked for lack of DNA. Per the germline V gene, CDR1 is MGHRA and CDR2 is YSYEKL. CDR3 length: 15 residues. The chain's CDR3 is CASSQTVEMNTEAFF.

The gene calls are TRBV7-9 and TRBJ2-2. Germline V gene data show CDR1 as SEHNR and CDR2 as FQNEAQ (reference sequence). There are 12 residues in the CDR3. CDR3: CASSLVSEELFF.

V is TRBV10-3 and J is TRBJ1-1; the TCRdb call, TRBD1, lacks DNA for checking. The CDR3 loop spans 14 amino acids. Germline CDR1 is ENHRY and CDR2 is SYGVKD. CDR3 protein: CAISRPPWETEAFF.

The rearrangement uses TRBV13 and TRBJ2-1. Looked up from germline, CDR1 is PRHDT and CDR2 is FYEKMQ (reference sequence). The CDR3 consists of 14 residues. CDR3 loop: CASSLGLASYEQFF.

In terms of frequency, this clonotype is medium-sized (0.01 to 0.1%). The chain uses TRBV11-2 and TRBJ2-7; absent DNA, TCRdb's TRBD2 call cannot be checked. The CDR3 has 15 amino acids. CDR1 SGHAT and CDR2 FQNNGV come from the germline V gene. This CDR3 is CASSLYAGPTYEQYF.

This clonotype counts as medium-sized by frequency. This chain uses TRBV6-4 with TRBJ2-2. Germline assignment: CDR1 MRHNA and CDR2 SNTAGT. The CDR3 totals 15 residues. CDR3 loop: CASSDLADNTGELFF.

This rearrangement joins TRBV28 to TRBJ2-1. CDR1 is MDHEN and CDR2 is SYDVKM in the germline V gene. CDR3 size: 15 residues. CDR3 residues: CASSFSGIPYNEQFF.

CDR3: CASSTDSGYGYTF. This chain connects TRBV5-1 to TRBJ1-2. The length of the CDR3 is 13 residues. CDR1 SGHRS and CDR2 YFSETQ come from the germline V gene.

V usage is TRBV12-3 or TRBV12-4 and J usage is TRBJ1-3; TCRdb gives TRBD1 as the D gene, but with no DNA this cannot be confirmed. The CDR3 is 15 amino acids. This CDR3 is CASSLILGAGNTIYF.

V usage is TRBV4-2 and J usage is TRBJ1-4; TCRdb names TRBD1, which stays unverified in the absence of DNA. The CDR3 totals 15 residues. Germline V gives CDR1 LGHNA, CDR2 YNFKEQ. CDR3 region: CASSSRTGPNEKLFF.

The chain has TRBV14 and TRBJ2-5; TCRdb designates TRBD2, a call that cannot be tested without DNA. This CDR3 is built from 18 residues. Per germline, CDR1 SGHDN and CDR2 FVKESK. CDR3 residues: CASSQVTLGQVGQETQYF.

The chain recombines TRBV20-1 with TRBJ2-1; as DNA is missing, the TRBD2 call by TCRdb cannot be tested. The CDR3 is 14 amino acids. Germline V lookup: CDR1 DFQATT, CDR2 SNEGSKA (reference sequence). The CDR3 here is CSASLARVYNEQFF.